The TCR beta chain described here comes from a study of T cell clones after liver transplantation. The wider study: Liver transplant recipients had immunosuppression withdrawal attempted within 2 years. Third-party-reactive TCRbeta sequences from pre-transplant mixed lymphocyte reactions served as antigen-independent comparators. General study points: Graft donor-reactive T cells possibly entered the graft instead of undergoing deletion.

This clone was seen a single time. The antigen is undetermined. This CDR3 has 14 residues. Germline CDR1 reads MNHNS; CDR2 reads SASEGT. The V end was cut by 6 bases, the J end by 15 bases, with 24 bases between. TCRdb keeps only in-frame clones here, not all; method: immunoSEQ multiplex PCR. The sample consists of over 55,000 clones, approximately 63% of them appearing once. The specimen comprised CD4+ T cells from blood, sampled at the roughly 15-month timepoint. This sequence originates from a human patient who received a liver transplant. Some T cells may be transferred from the graft donor. The J gene is TRBJ2-1, the V gene TRBV6-1; no firm D call. The CDR3 loop reads CASRELNRPRNPFF. The CDR3 nucleotides are TGTGCCAGCAGAGAACTCAATCGCCCGAGGAACCCGTTCTTC.